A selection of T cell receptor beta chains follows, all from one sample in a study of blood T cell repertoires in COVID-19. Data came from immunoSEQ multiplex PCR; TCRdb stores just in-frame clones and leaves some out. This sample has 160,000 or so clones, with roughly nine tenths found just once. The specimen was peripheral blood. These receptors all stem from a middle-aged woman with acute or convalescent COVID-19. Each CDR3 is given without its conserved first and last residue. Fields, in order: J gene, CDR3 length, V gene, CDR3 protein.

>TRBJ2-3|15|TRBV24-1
ATSEFGTGGGTDTQY
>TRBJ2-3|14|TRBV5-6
ASRTKRAEGTDTQY
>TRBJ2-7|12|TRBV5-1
ASSRPGQSYEQY
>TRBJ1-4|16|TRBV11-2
ASSKSVLGGLGNEKLF
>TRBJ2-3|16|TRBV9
ASSRPGGRELNTDTQY
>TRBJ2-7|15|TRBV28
ASSQFRGTGGLYEQY
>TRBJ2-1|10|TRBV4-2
ASSQAGNEQF
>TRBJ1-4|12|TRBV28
ASAPRQVNEKLF
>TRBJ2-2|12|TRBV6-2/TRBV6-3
ASSYFSHTGELF
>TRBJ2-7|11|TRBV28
ASSFAPRGEQY
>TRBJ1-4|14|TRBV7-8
ASSYRTPLLNEKLF
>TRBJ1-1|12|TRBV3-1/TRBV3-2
ASSPYFDRGEAF
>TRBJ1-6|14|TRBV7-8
ASSLGQGPADSPLH
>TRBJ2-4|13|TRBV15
ATSWGQIAKNIQY